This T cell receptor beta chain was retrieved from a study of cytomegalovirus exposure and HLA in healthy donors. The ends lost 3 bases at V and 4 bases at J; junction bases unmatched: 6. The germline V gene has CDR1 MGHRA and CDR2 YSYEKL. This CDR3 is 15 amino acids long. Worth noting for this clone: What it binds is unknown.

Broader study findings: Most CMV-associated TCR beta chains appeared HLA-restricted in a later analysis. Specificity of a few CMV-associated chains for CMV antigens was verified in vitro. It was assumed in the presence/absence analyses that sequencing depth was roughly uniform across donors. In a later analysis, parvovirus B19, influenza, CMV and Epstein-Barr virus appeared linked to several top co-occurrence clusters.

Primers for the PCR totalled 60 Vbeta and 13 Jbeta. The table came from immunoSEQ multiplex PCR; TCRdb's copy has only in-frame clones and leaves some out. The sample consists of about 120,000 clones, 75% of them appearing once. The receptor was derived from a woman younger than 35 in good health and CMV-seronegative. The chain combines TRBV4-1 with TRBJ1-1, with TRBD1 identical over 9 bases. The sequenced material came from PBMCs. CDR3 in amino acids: CASSHTGTGTTEAFF. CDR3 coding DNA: TGCGCCAGCAGCCATACCGGGACAGGGACCACTGAAGCTTTCTTT.